Presented here are 10 T cell receptor beta chains from one specimen sequenced in a study of blood T cell repertoires in COVID-19. Profiled with immunoSEQ multiplex PCR; TCRdb holds only in-frame clones, not every one. The sample carries 200,000 to 300,000 clones, about 84% recorded once. Source material: peripheral blood. Receptor source: a woman older than 75 with COVID-19, enrolled during active disease.

V is TRBV11-2 and J is TRBJ2-7; no reliable D call. V lost 1 base and J lost 5, with 9 bases in between. The germline V gene encodes CDR1 SGHAT and CDR2 FQNNGV. The length of the CDR3 is 13 residues. The CDR3 spells CASSLVREDEQYF. The CDR3, as DNA: TGTGCCAGCAGCTTAGTTCGAGAAGACGAGCAGTACTTC.

The chain couples TRBV7-9 to TRBJ1-2; 9 bases align to TRBD1. The CDR3 sequence is 15 residues long. Germline lookup yields CDR1 SEHNR and CDR2 FQNEAQ (reference sequence). V dropped 5 bases and J dropped 6; count of bases not matched to a gene: 10. CDR3 coding DNA: TGTGCCAGCAGCCACACTACCGGGACAGGGAATGGCTACACCTTC. Amino acid sequence: CASSHTTGTGNGYTF.

V is TRBV21-1 and J is TRBJ1-1; TRBD1 was called by the table and not checked on the DNA. TRBV21-1 is a recognized pseudogene. This CDR3 region has 17 residues. As DNA, the CDR3 is TGTGCCAGCAGCAAGGCGGACAGGGGGCTAAGGAACACTGAAGCTTTCTTT. Translating gives CASSKADRGLRNTEAFF.

The V call is TRBV9, the J call TRBJ2-3, with 7 nucleotides matching TRBD2. From germline, CDR1 is SGDLS and CDR2 YYNGEE. CDR3 size: 16 residues. J was trimmed by 8 bases and V by 0 bases; bases with no gene match: 12. CDR3 sequence: CASSVDLAASLVTQYF. CDR3 nucleotides: TGTGCCAGCAGCGTAGATCTAGCGGCGTCGCTGGTTACGCAGTATTTT.

The genes are TRBV9 and TRBJ1-1, with D unresolved. Per the germline V gene, CDR1 is SGDLS and CDR2 is YYNGEE. This CDR3 contains 13 residues. V was pared by 4 bases and J by 5 bases, with 12 bases between. The chain's CDR3 is CASSPTTQTEAFF. The CDR3 DNA sequence: TGTGCCAGCAGCCCCACGACACAAACTGAAGCTTTCTTT.

Only one count was recorded for this clone. The same CDR3 arises from other DNA sequences in this sample as well. The CDR3 region is CSASSGETQYF. The CDR3 DNA sequence: TGCAGTGCTTCATCGGGGGAGACCCAGTACTTC. V gene TRBV20-1 combines with J gene TRBJ2-5; weak D call: TRBD2 (5 bases). V was shortened by 5 bases and J by 5 bases, with 9 bases between the two germline ends. This CDR3 comprises 11 residues. Germline V CDR1 and CDR2: DFQATT, SNEGSKA (reference sequence).

The chain carries TRBV7-2 and TRBJ2-3; D might be TRBD2 (6 bases). V was pared by 3 bases and J by 2 bases, with 12 bases between. From germline, CDR1 is SGHTA and CDR2 FQGNSA. The CDR3 totals 15 residues. The CDR3 loop reads CASSLGGGPTDTQYF. Here the CDR3 DNA reads TGTGCCAGCAGCTTGGGAGGCGGACCCACAGATACGCAGTATTTT.

The chain couples TRBV7-2 to TRBJ2-5; 11 bases agree with TRBD2. J lost 5 bases, V lost 2 bases, and 7 bases had no gene match. The CDR3 sequence is 16 residues long. Germline CDR1 reads SGHTA; CDR2 reads FQGNSA. The CDR3 DNA is TGTGCCAGCAGCTTATTAGCGGGGGGGCCCGGGGAGACCCAGTACTTC. The encoded protein is CASSLLAGGPGETQYF.

This chain connects TRBV6-2 or TRBV6-3 to TRBJ1-3, with D possibly TRBD1 on 6 matching bases. Trimming removed 5 bases from V and 8 bases from J, with 19 bases in between. Germline-derived CDR1 and CDR2 are MNHEY and SVGEGT. CDR3 length: 15 amino acids. This CDR3 is CASSQPGSEGDTIYF. For the CDR3, the DNA is TGTGCCAGCAGTCAGCCCGGATCCGAGGGGGACACCATATATTTT.

CDR3 DNA sequence: TGTGCCAGCTCACCAAACAGCCAAGAGACCCAGTACTTC. It is translated as CASSPNSQETQYF. This chain connects TRBV18 to TRBJ2-5; D gene unclear. From germline, CDR1 is KGHSH and CDR2 LQKENI. The germline V and J ends were trimmed by 2 bases and 1 base, with 5 bases remaining between them. The CDR3 totals 13 residues. Full variable domain (remainder filled in from reference TRBV18 and TRBJ2-5): NAGVMQNPRHLVRRRGQEARLRCSPMKGHSHVYWYRQLPEEGLKFMVYLQKENIIDESGMPKERFSAEFPKEGPSILRIQQVVRGDSAAYFCASSPNSQETQYFGPGTRLLVL.